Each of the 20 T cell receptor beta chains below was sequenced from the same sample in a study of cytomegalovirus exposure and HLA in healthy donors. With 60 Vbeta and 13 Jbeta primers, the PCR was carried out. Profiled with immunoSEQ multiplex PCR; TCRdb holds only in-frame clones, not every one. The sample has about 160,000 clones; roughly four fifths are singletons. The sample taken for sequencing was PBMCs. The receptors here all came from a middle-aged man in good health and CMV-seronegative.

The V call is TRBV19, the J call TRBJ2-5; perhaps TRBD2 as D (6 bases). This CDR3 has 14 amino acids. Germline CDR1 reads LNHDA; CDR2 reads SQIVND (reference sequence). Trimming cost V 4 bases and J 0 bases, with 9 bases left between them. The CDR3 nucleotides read TGTGCCAGTAGTAGGGACTCGTACCAAGAGACCCAGTACTTC. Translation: CASSRDSYQETQYF.

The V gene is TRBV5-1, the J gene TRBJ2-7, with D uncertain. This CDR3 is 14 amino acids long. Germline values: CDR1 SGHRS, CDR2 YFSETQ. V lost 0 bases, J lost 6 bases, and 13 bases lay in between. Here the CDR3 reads CASSLGAPNGEQYF. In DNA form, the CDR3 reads TGCGCCAGCAGCTTGGGGGCGCCGAACGGCGAGCAGTACTTC.

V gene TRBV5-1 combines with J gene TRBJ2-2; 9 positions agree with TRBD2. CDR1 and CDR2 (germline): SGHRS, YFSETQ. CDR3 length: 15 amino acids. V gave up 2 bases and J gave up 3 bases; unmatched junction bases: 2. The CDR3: CASSFQRGDTGELFF. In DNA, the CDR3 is TGCGCCAGCAGCTTCCAGCGGGGGGACACCGGGGAGCTGTTTTTT. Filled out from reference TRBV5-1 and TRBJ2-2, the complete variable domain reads KAGVTQTPRYLIKTRGQQVTLSCSPISGHRSVSWYQQTPGQGLQFLFEYFSETQRNKGNFPGRFSGRQFSNSRSEMNVSTLELGDSALYLCASSFQRGDTGELFFGEGSRLTVL.

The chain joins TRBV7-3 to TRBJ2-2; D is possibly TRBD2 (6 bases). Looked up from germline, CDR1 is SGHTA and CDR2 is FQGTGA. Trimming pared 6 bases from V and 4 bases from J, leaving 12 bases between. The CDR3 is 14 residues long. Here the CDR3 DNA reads TGTGCCAGCAGTCATAATAGCGGCACCGGGGAGCTGTTTTTT. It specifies CASSHNSGTGELFF.

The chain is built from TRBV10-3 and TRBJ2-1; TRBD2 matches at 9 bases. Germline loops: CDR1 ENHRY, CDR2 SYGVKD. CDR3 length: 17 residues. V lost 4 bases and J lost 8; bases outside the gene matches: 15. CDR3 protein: CAISGPTGAGGSDEQFF. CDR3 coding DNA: TGTGCCATCAGTGGTCCGACCGGGGCGGGGGGGAGCGATGAGCAGTTCTTC.

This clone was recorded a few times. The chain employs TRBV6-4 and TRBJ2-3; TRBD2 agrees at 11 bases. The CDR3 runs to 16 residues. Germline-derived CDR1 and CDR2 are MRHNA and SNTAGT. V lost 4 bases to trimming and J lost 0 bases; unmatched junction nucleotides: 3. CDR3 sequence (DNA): TGTGCCAGCAGTGGAACTAGCGGGGGCAGCACAGATACGCAGTATTTT. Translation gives CASSGTSGGSTDTQYF.

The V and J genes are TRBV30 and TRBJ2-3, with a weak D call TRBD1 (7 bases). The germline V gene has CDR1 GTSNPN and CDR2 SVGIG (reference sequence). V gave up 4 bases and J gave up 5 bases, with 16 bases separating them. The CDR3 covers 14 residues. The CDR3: CAWKWSGGGDTQYF. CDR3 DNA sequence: TGTGCCTGGAAATGGTCAGGGGGAGGAGATACGCAGTATTTT.

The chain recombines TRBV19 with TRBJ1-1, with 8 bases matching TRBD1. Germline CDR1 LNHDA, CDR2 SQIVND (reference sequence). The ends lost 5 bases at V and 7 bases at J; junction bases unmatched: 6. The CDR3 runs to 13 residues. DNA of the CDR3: TGTGCCAGTAGTCTGAGGACAGGGAGTGAAGCTTTCTTT. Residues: CASSLRTGSEAFF.

CDR3 sequence reads: CASSARDSPNTGELFF. In DNA, the CDR3 is TGTGCCAGTAGTGCCCGGGACAGTCCGAACACCGGGGAGCTGTTTTTT. J is TRBJ2-2 and V is TRBV19; 7 bases map to TRBD1. CDR1 and CDR2 from the germline V gene are LNHDA and SQIVND (reference sequence). The V segment lost 5 bases and the J segment 0 bases; nucleotides outside the gene matches: 6. The CDR3 runs 16 residues. Full variable domain (outside the CDR3, taken from reference TRBV19 and TRBJ2-2): DGGITQSPKYLFRKEGQNVTLSCEQNLNHDAMYWYRQDPGQGLRLIYYSQIVNDFQKGDIAEGYSVSREKKESFPLTVTSAQKNPTAFYLCASSARDSPNTGELFFGEGSRLTVL.

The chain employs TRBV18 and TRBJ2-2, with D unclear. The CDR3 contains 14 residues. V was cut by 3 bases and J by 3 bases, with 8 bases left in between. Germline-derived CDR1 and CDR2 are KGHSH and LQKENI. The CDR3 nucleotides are TGTGCCAGCTCACCCATAGAAGACACCGGGGAGCTGTTTTTT. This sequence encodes CASSPIEDTGELFF. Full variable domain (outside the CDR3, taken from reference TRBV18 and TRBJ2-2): NAGVMQNPRHLVRRRGQEARLRCSPMKGHSHVYWYRQLPEEGLKFMVYLQKENIIDESGMPKERFSAEFPKEGPSILRIQQVVRGDSAAYFCASSPIEDTGELFFGEGSRLTVL.

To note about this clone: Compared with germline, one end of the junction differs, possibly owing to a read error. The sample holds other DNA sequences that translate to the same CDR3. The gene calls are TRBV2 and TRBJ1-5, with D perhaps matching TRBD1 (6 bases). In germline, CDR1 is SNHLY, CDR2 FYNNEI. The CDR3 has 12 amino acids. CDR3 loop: CASKGGNQPQHF. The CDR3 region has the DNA TGCGCCAGCAAGGGGGGCAATCAGCCCCAGCATTTT.

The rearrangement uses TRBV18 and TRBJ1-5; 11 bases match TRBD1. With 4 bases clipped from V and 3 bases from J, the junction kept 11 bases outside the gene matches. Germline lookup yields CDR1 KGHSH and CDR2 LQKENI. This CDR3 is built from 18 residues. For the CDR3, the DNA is TGTGCCAGCTCACTAAGCCGGGACAGGGGGTCCCCCAATCAGCCCCAGCATTTT. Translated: CASSLSRDRGSPNQPQHF.

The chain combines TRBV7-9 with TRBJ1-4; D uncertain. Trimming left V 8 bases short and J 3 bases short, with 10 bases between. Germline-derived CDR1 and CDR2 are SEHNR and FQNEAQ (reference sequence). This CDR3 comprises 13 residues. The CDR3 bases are TGTGCCAGCTCCAGGACTTCTAATGAAAAACTGTTTTTT. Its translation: CASSRTSNEKLFF.

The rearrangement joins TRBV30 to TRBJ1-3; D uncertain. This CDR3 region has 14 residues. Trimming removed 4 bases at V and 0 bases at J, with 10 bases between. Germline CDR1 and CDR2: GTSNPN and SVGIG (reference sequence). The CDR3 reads CAWNAGSSGNTIYF. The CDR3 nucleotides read TGTGCCTGGAATGCGGGCAGCTCTGGAAACACCATATATTTT. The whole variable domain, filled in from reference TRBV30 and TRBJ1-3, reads SQTIHQWPATLVQPVGSPLSLECTVEGTSNPNLYWYRQAAGRGLQLLFYSVGIGQISSEVPQNLSASRPQDRQFILSSKKLLLSDSGFYLCAWNAGSSGNTIYFGEGSWLTVV.

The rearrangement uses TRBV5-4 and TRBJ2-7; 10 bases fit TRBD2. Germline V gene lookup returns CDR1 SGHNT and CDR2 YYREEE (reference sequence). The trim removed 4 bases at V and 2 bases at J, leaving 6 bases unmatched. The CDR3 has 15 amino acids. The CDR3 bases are TGTGCCAGCAGCCCGGGGAGCGGGGGGGCCTACGAGCAGTACTTC. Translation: CASSPGSGGAYEQYF.

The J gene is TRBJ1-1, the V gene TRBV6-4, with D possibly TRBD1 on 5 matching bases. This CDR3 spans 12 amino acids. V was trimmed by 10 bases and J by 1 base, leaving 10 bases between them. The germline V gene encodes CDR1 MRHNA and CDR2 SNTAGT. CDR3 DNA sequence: TGTGCCACCCTGGGGCCGAACACTGAAGCTTTCTTT. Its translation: CATLGPNTEAFF.

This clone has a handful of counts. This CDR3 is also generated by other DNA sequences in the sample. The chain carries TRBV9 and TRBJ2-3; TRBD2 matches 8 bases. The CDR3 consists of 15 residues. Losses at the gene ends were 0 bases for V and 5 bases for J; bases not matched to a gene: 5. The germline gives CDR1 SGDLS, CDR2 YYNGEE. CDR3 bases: TGTGCCAGCAGCGTAGGTTCGGGGGGGGGAGATACGCAGTATTTT. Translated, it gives CASSVGSGGGDTQYF.

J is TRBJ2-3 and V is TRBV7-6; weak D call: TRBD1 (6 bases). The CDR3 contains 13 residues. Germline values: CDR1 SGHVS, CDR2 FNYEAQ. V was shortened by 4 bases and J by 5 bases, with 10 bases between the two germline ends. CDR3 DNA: TGTGCCAGCAGCTCCCTACAGGGAGATACGCAGTATTTT. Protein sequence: CASSSLQGDTQYF. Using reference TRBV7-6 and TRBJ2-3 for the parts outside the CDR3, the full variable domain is GAGVSQSPRYKVTKRGQDVALRCDPISGHVSLYWYRQALGQGPEFLTYFNYEAQQDKSGLPNDRFSAERPEGSISTLTIQRTEQRDSAMYRCASSSLQGDTQYFGPGTRLTVL.

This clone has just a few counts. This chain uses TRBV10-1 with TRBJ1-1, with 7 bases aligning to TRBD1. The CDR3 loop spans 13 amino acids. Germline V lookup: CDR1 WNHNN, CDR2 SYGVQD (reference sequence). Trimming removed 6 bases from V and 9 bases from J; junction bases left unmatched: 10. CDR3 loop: CASSEQTGRKAFF. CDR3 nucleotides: TGCGCCAGCAGCGAACAGACAGGGCGCAAAGCTTTCTTT.

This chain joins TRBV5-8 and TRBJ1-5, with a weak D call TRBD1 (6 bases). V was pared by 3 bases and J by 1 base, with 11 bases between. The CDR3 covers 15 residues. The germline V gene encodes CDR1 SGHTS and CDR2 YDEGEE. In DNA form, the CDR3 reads TGTGCCAGCAGCTCGGGGGGCAGAAGCAATCAGCCCCAGCATTTT. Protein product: CASSSGGRSNQPQHF. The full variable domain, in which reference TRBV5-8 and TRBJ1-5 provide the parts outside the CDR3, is EAGVTQSPTHLIKTRGQQATLRCSPISGHTSVYWYQQALGLGLQFLLWYDEGEERNRGNFPPRFSGRQFPNYSSELNVNALELEDSALYLCASSSGGRSNQPQHFGDGTRLSIL.